This T cell receptor beta chain came from a study of blood T cells in healthy people across ages. The authors ran a second PCR of about 6 to 12 cycles using a sample-barcoded 5' primer and a J-beta primer mix. TCRdb independently ran MiXCR on the 5' RACE reads; one entry per CDR3 protein. The data contain 250,000 to 300,000 distinct CDR3 sequences, roughly 26% of them singletons. Germline V gene sequence: CDR1 MNHNS, CDR2 SASEGT. V lost 7 bases and J lost 3, with 19 bases in between. The CDR3 spans 15 residues. This clonotype has a count of ten or more. In each sample, at least 7 million PBMCs were isolated.

This TCR was recovered from a woman in her sixties or seventies in good health. The specimen sequenced was blood. This chain joins TRBV6-1 and TRBJ2-7; TRBD2 is a possible D gene (7 bases). The CDR3 reads CASTSDAGALYEQYF. The DNA of the CDR3 is TGTGCCAGCACTAGCGACGCGGGGGCCCTCTACGAGCAGTACTTC.